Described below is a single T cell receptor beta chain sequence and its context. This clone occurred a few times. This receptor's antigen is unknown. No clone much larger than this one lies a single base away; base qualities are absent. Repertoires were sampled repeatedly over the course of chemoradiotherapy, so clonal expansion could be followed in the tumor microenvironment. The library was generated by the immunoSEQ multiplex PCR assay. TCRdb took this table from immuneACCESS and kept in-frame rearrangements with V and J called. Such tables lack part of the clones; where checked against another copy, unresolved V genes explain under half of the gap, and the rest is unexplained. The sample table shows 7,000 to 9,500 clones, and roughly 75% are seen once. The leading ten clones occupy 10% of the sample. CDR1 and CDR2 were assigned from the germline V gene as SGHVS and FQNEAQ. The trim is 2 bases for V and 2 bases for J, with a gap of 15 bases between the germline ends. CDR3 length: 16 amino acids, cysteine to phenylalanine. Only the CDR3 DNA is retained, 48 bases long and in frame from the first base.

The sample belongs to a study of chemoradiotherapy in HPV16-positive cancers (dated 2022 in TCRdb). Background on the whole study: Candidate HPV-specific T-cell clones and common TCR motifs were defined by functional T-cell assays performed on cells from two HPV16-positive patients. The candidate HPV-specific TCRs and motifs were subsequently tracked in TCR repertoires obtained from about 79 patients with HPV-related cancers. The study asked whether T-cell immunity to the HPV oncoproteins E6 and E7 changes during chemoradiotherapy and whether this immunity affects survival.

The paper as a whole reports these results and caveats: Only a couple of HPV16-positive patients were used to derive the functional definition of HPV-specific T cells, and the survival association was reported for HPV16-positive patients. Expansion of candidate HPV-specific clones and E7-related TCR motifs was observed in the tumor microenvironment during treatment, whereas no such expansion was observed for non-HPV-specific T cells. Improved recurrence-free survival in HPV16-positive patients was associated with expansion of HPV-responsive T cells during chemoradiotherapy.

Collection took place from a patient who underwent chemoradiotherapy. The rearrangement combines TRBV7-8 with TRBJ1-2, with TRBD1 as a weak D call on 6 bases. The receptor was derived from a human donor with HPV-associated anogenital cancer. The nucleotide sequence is TGTGCCAGCAGCTTATATCCGGCAGGGACAAACTATGGCTACACCTTC. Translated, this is CASSLYPAGTNYGYTF.